Shown below are 20 T cell receptor beta chains from a single sample sequenced in a study of blood T cell repertoires in COVID-19. Sequencing used immunoSEQ multiplex PCR; TCRdb keeps in-frame clones, though not all of them. The data hold about 150,000 clones, with around 80% observed a single time. Sequencing was done on a sample of PBMCs or T cells enriched from blood (not recorded which). The receptors were sampled from a man between 65 and 79 years old who had been exposed to COVID-19.

The chain joins TRBV12-3 or TRBV12-4 to TRBJ1-2; D gene ambiguous. V gave up 2 bases and J gave up 4 bases, with 8 bases separating them. This CDR3 is built from 13 residues. The CDR3 DNA reads TGTGCCAGCAGTTTAACCGAGAGCTATGGCTACACCTTC. Translation gives CASSLTESYGYTF.

The rearrangement links TRBV3-1 (or the pseudogene TRBV3-2) to TRBJ1-2; the D gene is possibly TRBD1 (5 bases). V gave up 1 base and J gave up 4 bases, with 19 bases separating them. The CDR3 covers 17 residues. Germline V gene data show CDR1 as LGHDT and CDR2 as YNNKEL (reference sequence). The DNA for the CDR3 is TGTGCCAGCAGCCAAGTCCTTGTCAGGGAAGTGGGCTATGGCTACACCTTC. Its translation is CASSQVLVREVGYGYTF.

The chain is built from TRBV14 and TRBJ2-3, with a tentative D call TRBD2 (6 bases). CDR1 and CDR2 from the germline V gene are SGHDN and FVKESK. Trimming pared 5 bases from V and 2 bases from J, leaving 17 bases between. This CDR3 is built from 16 residues. CDR3 DNA: TGTGCCAGCAGCAAAGGGGCTAGCGAGTTCACAGATACGCAGTATTTT. Its protein product is CASSKGASEFTDTQYF.

This clone was seen once. V and J are TRBV11-2 and TRBJ2-7; TRBD1 matches at 8 bases. CDR3 length equals 14 residues. The germline V gene has CDR1 SGHAT and CDR2 FQNNGV. The V gene end was trimmed by 3 bases and the J gene end by 2 bases; junction bases not matched to a gene: 3. The CDR3 sequence is CASSLTGAPYEQYF. CDR3 DNA: TGTGCCAGCAGCTTGACAGGGGCCCCCTACGAGCAGTACTTC.

In its sample, this clone was seen a few times. The genes are TRBV12-3 or TRBV12-4 and TRBJ1-5; tentatively, D is TRBD1 (6 bases). This CDR3 has 13 residues. V shed 3 bases and J shed 4 bases, with 7 bases lying between them. CDR3 DNA: TGTGCCAGCAGTTTTGGGACAAATCAGCCCCAGCATTTT. Protein: CASSFGTNQPQHF.

The V and J genes are TRBV30 and TRBJ1-6; the D gene is possibly TRBD1 (5 bases). CDR1 and CDR2 from the germline V gene are GTSNPN and SVGIG (reference sequence). This CDR3 is 13 amino acids long. The ends were cut back, 5 bases at V and 10 bases at J, with 15 bases in the middle. In nucleotides, the CDR3 is TGTGCCTGGGGGACGGGCGGGAGCTCACCCCTCCACTTT. Protein sequence: CAWGTGGSSPLHF.

This chain joins TRBV5-4 and TRBJ2-2; D might be TRBD2 (6 bases). Germline loops: CDR1 SGHNT, CDR2 YYREEE (reference sequence). The CDR3 has 16 residues. Trimming removed 0 bases from V and 5 bases from J, with 14 bases in between. The CDR3: CASSLGDIGRTGELFF. The CDR3 nucleotides read TGTGCCAGCAGCTTGGGGGATATTGGGAGGACCGGGGAGCTGTTTTTT.

This chain uses TRBV9 with TRBJ2-1; TRBD1 aligns across 7 bases. This CDR3 has 16 amino acids. Germline V gene data show CDR1 as SGDLS and CDR2 as YYNGEE. V lost 0 bases and J lost 0; bases outside the gene matches: 3. The CDR3 DNA sequence: TGTGCCAGCAGCGTAGCACAGGGGAGCTCCTACAATGAGCAGTTCTTC. The encoded protein is CASSVAQGSSYNEQFF.

The chain has TRBV10-2 and TRBJ1-1; D uncertain. This CDR3 has 12 amino acids. Germline assignment: CDR1 WSHSY and CDR2 SAAADI. Trimming removed 6 bases from V and 1 base from J, with 6 bases in between. DNA of the CDR3: TGCGCCAGCAGGGCACAGAACACTGAAGCTTTCTTT. This sequence encodes CASRAQNTEAFF.

The chain couples TRBV4-1 to TRBJ2-1; D remains ambiguous. The CDR3 runs to 12 residues. Trimming took off 4 bases at V and 3 bases at J, with 4 bases between the two ends. From germline, CDR1 is MGHRA and CDR2 YSYEKL. The CDR3 here is CASSPGYNEQFF. The CDR3 bases are TGCGCCAGCAGCCCCGGCTACAATGAGCAGTTCTTC.

The chain is built from TRBV11-2 and TRBJ2-7; 8 bases align to TRBD1. The junction had 7 bases not matched to a gene; V was cut back by 5 bases and J by 4 bases. The CDR3 consists of 14 residues. Looked up from germline, CDR1 is SGHAT and CDR2 is FQNNGV. This chain's CDR3 is CASSRGTGSYEQYF. The CDR3 nucleotides are TGTGCCAGCAGCCGAGGGACAGGTTCATACGAGCAGTACTTC. Full variable domain (outside the CDR3, taken from reference TRBV11-2 and TRBJ2-7): EAGVAQSPRYKIIEKRQSVAFWCNPISGHATLYWYQQILGQGPKLLIQFQNNGVVDDSQLPKDRFSAERLKGVDSTLKIQPAKLEDSAVYLCASSRGTGSYEQYFGPGTRLTVT.

The chain links TRBV11-2 to TRBJ1-1, with 7 bases identical to TRBD1. The CDR3 is 15 amino acids. Germline V CDR1 and CDR2: SGHAT, FQNNGV. Trimming at V came to 8 bases and at J to 0 bases, leaving 9 bases not matched to a gene. The CDR3 coding sequence is TGTGCCAGCGGTGGCGGGACAGATATGAACACTGAAGCTTTCTTT. Translated: CASGGGTDMNTEAFF. Full variable domain (rest looked up from reference TRBV11-2 and TRBJ1-1): EAGVAQSPRYKIIEKRQSVAFWCNPISGHATLYWYQQILGQGPKLLIQFQNNGVVDDSQLPKDRFSAERLKGVDSTLKIQPAKLEDSAVYLCASGGGTDMNTEAFFGQGTRLTVV.

CDR3 residues: CASSQGGQGGYTF. CDR3 sequence (DNA): TGTGCCAGCAGCCAAGGGGGACAGGGGGGCTACACCTTC. The chain carries TRBV3-1 (or the pseudogene TRBV3-2) and TRBJ1-2; 10 bases are a match to TRBD1. This CDR3 has 13 residues. Trimming cost V 1 base and J 8 bases; bases outside gene matches: 1. Germline V gene sequence: CDR1 LGHDT, CDR2 YNNKEL (reference sequence).

This clone has a single count. V and J are TRBV6-2 or TRBV6-3 and TRBJ2-7; 11 positions agree with TRBD2. This CDR3 has 17 amino acids. Germline V CDR1 and CDR2: MNHEY, SVGEGT. Trimming at V came to 4 bases and at J to 4 bases, leaving 12 bases not matched to a gene. The CDR3 DNA sequence: TGTGCCAGCAGTTGGACCGGGACTAGCGGAGAAGAGTACGAGCAGTACTTC. As protein: CASSWTGTSGEEYEQYF.

This rearrangement joins TRBV5-1 to TRBJ1-1; no firm D call. With 8 bases removed from V and 4 bases from J, the gap between germline ends came to 9 bases. Germline lookup yields CDR1 SGHRS and CDR2 YFSETQ. This CDR3 region has 11 residues. CDR3 region: CASTAGTEAFF. In DNA, the CDR3 is TGCGCCAGTACGGCGGGCACTGAAGCTTTCTTT.

The chain has TRBV7-2 and TRBJ2-1; the match to TRBD2 covers 9 bases. The ends lost 0 bases at V and 0 bases at J; junction bases unmatched: 15. This CDR3 comprises 21 residues. CDR1 and CDR2 from the germline V gene are SGHTA and FQGNSA. As DNA, the CDR3 is TGTGCCAGCAGCTTAGCGCGGGGGGGACTGGACGACTTTAGCTCCTACAATGAGCAGTTCTTC. As protein: CASSLARGGLDDFSSYNEQFF.

The chain is built from TRBV5-4 and TRBJ1-2; TRBD1 matches at 9 bases. The CDR3 totals 15 residues. Germline V gene sequence: CDR1 SGHNT, CDR2 YYREEE (reference sequence). Trimming cost V 3 bases and J 8 bases; bases outside gene matches: 11. CDR3 loop: CASSSYYRDRVGYTF. The CDR3 nucleotides are TGTGCCAGCAGCTCCTATTACCGGGACAGGGTAGGCTACACCTTC.

This chain joins TRBV5-1 and TRBJ2-7, with D hard to call. V dropped 2 bases and J dropped 0 bases, with 9 bases sitting between them. The CDR3 loop spans 14 amino acids. From germline, CDR1 is SGHRS and CDR2 YFSETQ. CDR3 nucleotide sequence: TGCGCCAGCAGCTTCCGACAAAACTCCTACGAGCAGTACTTC. This gives the protein CASSFRQNSYEQYF.

The rearrangement joins TRBV30 to TRBJ2-6; 9 bases are shared with TRBD1. Germline V lookup: CDR1 GTSNPN, CDR2 SVGIG (reference sequence). This CDR3 region has 17 residues. V trimming: 2 bases; J trimming: 0 bases; junction bases outside the gene matches: 5. This chain's CDR3 is CAWSRGTGISGANVLTF. The CDR3, as DNA: TGTGCCTGGAGTCGCGGGACAGGGATCTCTGGGGCCAACGTCCTGACTTTC. Full variable domain (remainder filled in from reference TRBV30 and TRBJ2-6): SQTIHQWPATLVQPVGSPLSLECTVEGTSNPNLYWYRQAAGRGLQLLFYSVGIGQISSEVPQNLSASRPQDRQFILSSKKLLLSDSGFYLCAWSRGTGISGANVLTFGAGSRLTVL.

This clone was seen just once. The rearrangement joins TRBV9 to TRBJ1-5; no firm D call. CDR3 size: 16 residues. CDR1 and CDR2 from the germline V gene are SGDLS and YYNGEE. The V end was cut by 4 bases, the J end by 3 bases, with 17 bases between. Written as DNA, the CDR3 is TGTGCCAGCAGCCCCGATGGAGGGAATAACAATCAGCCCCAGCATTTT. It translates to CASSPDGGNNNQPQHF.